Listed below are T cell receptor beta chains from one sample, sequenced in a study of blood T cell repertoires in COVID-19. Here immunoSEQ multiplex PCR was the method, and the copy in TCRdb shows in-frame clones only, minus some. The top ten hold 4.2% of the sample, which has a few hundred thousand clones, around 84% seen once. Sequenced: peripheral blood. The receptors here all came from a man in his 60s with acute or convalescent COVID-19. CDR3s include the opening cysteine and the closing phenylalanine or tryptophan. A D gene is named only where the DNA matches it firmly. Clone size is shown for a subset of rows, as once, few, many or a class of expanded clone.

J: TRBJ2-3; V: TRBV7-9; size: .; D: TRBD2; DNA: TGTGCCAGCAGCTTAGCGGGAATAGCGGGAGCCACAGATACGCAGTATTTT; CDR3: CASSLAGIAGATDTQYF
J: TRBJ1-1; V: TRBV6-5; size: .; D: .; DNA: TGTGCCAGCAGCCCACAGTTGAACACTGAAGCTTTCTTT; CDR3: CASSPQLNTEAFF
J: TRBJ2-7; V: TRBV21-1; size: .; D: .; DNA: TGTGCCAGCAGCAAAGAGGTCGACAGGGTGGGCTACGAGCAGTACTTC; CDR3: CASSKEVDRVGYEQYF
J: TRBJ2-7; V: TRBV11-3; size: few; D: TRBD2; DNA: TGTGCCAGCAGCTTACTCCCGTTGGGGACTAGCGATGGAGCATACGAGCAGTACTTC; CDR3: CASSLLPLGTSDGAYEQYF
J: TRBJ2-1; V: TRBV14; size: .; D: .; DNA: TGTGCCAGCAGCCCCTATCTCCTAAACAATGAGCAGTTCTTC; CDR3: CASSPYLLNNEQFF
J: TRBJ1-1; V: TRBV28; size: .; D: .; DNA: TGTGCCAGCCTGAGCGGGGACACTGAAGCTTTCTTT; CDR3: CASLSGDTEAFF
J: TRBJ1-1; V: TRBV30; size: .; D: TRBD1; DNA: TGTGCCTGGAGTTGGGACAGGGTTGGTGAAGCTTTCTTT; CDR3: CAWSWDRVGEAFF
J: TRBJ2-1; V: TRBV9; size: .; D: TRBD2; DNA: TGTGCCAGCAGCGTAGTCTCCCTAGCGGGAGTGAACAATGAGCAGTTCTTC; CDR3: CASSVVSLAGVNNEQFF
J: TRBJ2-1; V: TRBV7-8; size: once; D: .; DNA: TGTGCCAGCAGCTTAACTAGAAGTAATGAGCAGTTCTTC; CDR3: CASSLTRSNEQFF
J: TRBJ1-3; V: TRBV3-1/TRBV3-2; size: .; D: .; DNA: TGTGCCAGCAGCCAATATATGGGAAACACCATATATTTT; CDR3: CASSQYMGNTIYF
J: TRBJ2-5; V: TRBV18; size: .; D: .; DNA: TGTGCCAGCTCACCAAGAGAACAAGAGACCCAGTACTTC; CDR3: CASSPREQETQYF
J: TRBJ2-7; V: TRBV28; size: .; D: TRBD2; DNA: TGTGCCAGTATACCACCGGGGGGGACCTTTTACGAGCAGTACTTC; CDR3: CASIPPGGTFYEQYF
J: TRBJ1-3; V: TRBV19; size: .; D: TRBD1; DNA: TGTGCCAGTAGGCCCGGACAGGGAGTCCCTGGAAACACCATATATTTT; CDR3: CASRPGQGVPGNTIYF
J: TRBJ1-2; V: TRBV7-9; size: once; D: TRBD1; DNA: TGTGCCAGCAGCACCCCGACAGGGTATGGCTACACCTTC; CDR3: CASSTPTGYGYTF
J: TRBJ2-2; V: TRBV5-6; size: few; D: TRBD1; DNA: TGTGCCAGCACCACGCGGAGGACAGGGCCCCCTGTGGAGCTGTTTTTT; CDR3: CASTTRRTGPPVELFF
J: TRBJ2-1; V: TRBV6-2/TRBV6-3; size: .; D: TRBD2; DNA: TGTGCCAGCAGTTATCACTTAGCGGGAAATCAATTCAATGAGCAGTTCTTC; CDR3: CASSYHLAGNQFNEQFF
J: TRBJ2-7; V: TRBV5-1; size: .; D: .; DNA: TGCGCCAGCAGCCTCTCCGGGGGATCCTACGAGCAGTACTTC; CDR3: CASSLSGGSYEQYF
J: TRBJ1-2; V: TRBV23-1; size: .; D: TRBD1; DNA: TGCGCCAGCAGTCAATCTCAAGATTGGGCGGGACAGGGAATTCGAGGTAGGTATGGCTACACCTTC; CDR3: CASSQSQDWAGQGIRGRYGYTF